This T cell receptor beta chain appears in the sequencing data of a study of cytotoxic CD8 clonotypes in ibrutinib-treated CLL. Looking at the study overall: The study included approximately 12 relapsed/refractory and 15 treatment-naive patients; about 17 had IGHV unmutated disease. Outcomes included approximately 24 partial and 2 complete responses; after median roughly 65 months, roughly 15 stayed remitted and some twelve progressed.

This table comes from immunoSEQ multiplex PCR, and its TCRdb copy is limited to in-frame clones, with some not included. This table holds around 70,000 clones, just over 90% found once. General observations from the study: Once treatment began, public clonotypes, which were uncommon, contracted or stayed stable. The study found clonality rose at ibrutinib response, then fell toward baseline at progression.

The germline V gene encodes CDR1 SGHKS and CDR2 YYEKEE (reference sequence). V was clipped by 5 bases and J by 6 bases; unmatched bases: 8. The CDR3 consists of 14 residues. This clone has just one count. No antigen is known for it. This receptor was identified in a human donor with chronic lymphocytic leukemia. The input for sequencing was PBMCs, taken after 12 months of ibrutinib treatment. The chain is built from TRBV5-5 and TRBJ1-5; 7 positions match TRBD1. Here the CDR3 DNA reads TGTGCCAGCAGACCAACTCCAGGGGGTCAGCCCCAGCATTTT. Translation gives CASRPTPGGQPQHF.